Only a few counts were recorded for the clone carrying this T cell receptor beta chain. The antigen remains unidentified. This specimen belongs to a study of T cell responses to AZD1222 COVID-19 vaccine. The study, taken as a whole, reports: Across the whole spike, CD4 TCRs peaked at regions 160-218 and 743-854.

Germline assignment: CDR1 MNHEY and CDR2 SVGEGT. The CDR3 runs 13 residues. V was shortened by 4 bases and J by 10 bases, with 14 bases between the two germline ends. Clones were sequenced by immunoSEQ multiplex PCR, and TCRdb holds only the in-frame ones, with some missing. The repertoire consists of about 130,000 clones, with about 89% occurring once and the leading ten covering around 9.5%. The TCR originated in an adult who received the AZD1222 COVID-19 vaccine. The sequencing used peripheral blood, collected 28 days after the second AZD1222 dose. V gene TRBV6-2 or TRBV6-3 combines with J gene TRBJ2-1; D remains ambiguous. For the CDR3, the DNA is TGTGCCAGCAGTTCGGTTTTTCTGGGAGAGCAGTTCTTC. Amino acids: CASSSVFLGEQFF.